This T cell receptor (beta chain) was recorded in a study of blood T cell repertoires in COVID-19 (dated by TCRdb to about 2020). Describing the broader study: The collaborator samples originated in the United States, Italy and Spain and spanned the acute and convalescent phases of COVID-19. The material from the prospective study consisted of cDNA or gDNA derived from T cells, B-cell-depleted T cells, or PBMCs. Subjects who had been exposed to COVID-19, were actively infected with it, or had recovered from it provided the deeply sampled blood TCRbeta repertoires that made up the dataset. Nearly every sample came with metadata listing a de-identified subject ID, COVID-19 status, age in years and sex. The repertoires were released in a freely available public database meant as a resource for research on the immune response to SARS-CoV-2. Where HLA class I and class II types were available, the types were taken from metadata supplied by the sample provider, not from assay-based typing. The samples were drawn from two sources: the first 160 participants of the ongoing ImmuneRACE study, and 950 to 1,500 subjects contributed by 6 global collaborators.

TCRbeta CDR3 regions were amplified from genomic DNA using the immunoSEQ Assay, a bias-controlled multiplex PCR. Processing in the source paper ran as follows. Nucleated cell counts per sample were estimated from amplification of reference gene primers within the assay. To quantify the absolute abundance of each unique TCRbeta CDR3 rearrangement, sequence reads were collapsed and filtered. For each sample, productive Simpson clonality was calculated as the square root of Simpson's diversity index across productive rearrangements. In its TCRdb copy, this immuneACCESS table keeps in-frame sequences only and misses some clones. Where compared with another copy, unresolved V genes explain less than half of these, and the others have no known cause. V and J calls and clone size are as listed in that table; D and trimming were resolved from the DNA. Present in this sample are more than 200,000 clones, around 88% of which were seen just once. Of the sample, about 6.7% is held by the ten largest clones.

Counted from cysteine to phenylalanine, this CDR3 has 12 amino acids. Only CDR3 DNA is held: 36 bases, read in frame from base 1. From the germline V gene, CDR1 is SGHTS and CDR2 is YDEGEE. Cut back by 6 bases and 4 bases, the V and J ends lie 10 bases apart. On the study overall, not on this receptor specifically: Clinical and demographic metadata were provided uncurated, with the amount varying by source and participant.

One collaborating source in Seattle enrolled patients during active infection and followed them longitudinally through the course of disease. Each collaborating institution followed its own protocols to collect whole blood in K2EDTA tubes. Collaborator samples were shipped for TCRbeta analysis as frozen whole blood, isolated PBMCs, or DNA extracted from either sample type. On this clone: Its antigen is unknown. No qualities accompany the bases; no much larger clone lies one base away.

Sequenced: peripheral blood. The V and J genes are TRBV5-8 and TRBJ1-1; a weak D assignment points to TRBD1 (5 bases agree). The receptor comes from a woman under 40 with COVID-19, enrolled during active disease. The DNA reads as follows: TGTGCCAGCAACCGTAGGGGCACTGAAGCTTTCTTT. Translated, this is CASNRRGTEAFF.